These T cell receptor beta chains were read from a single sample in a study of T cell changes during pregnancy in multiple sclerosis. Profiling relied on immunoSEQ multiplex PCR, and the TCRdb table lists in-frame clones only, not all of them. The table includes about 34,000 clones, around nine tenths detected once. This specimen consisted of CD8+ T cells from peripheral blood mononuclear cells, obtained before pregnancy. These receptors were taken from a female donor with multiple sclerosis, enrolled in a pregnancy study. CDR3s include the opening cysteine and the closing phenylalanine or tryptophan. D genes are given only for firm matches. Only some rows state a clone size, as once, few, many or a class for expanded clones.

V	D	J	size	CDR3	DNA
TRBV27	TRBD1	TRBJ1-2	NA	CASSYRTGGTYGYTF	TGTGCCAGCAGTTACCGGACAGGGGGGACTTATGGCTACACCTTC
TRBV11-1	TRBD2	TRBJ2-7	NA	CASSLGGLAGGSEQYF	TGTGCCAGCAGCTTAGGAGGACTAGCGGGAGGCAGCGAGCAGTACTTC
TRBV23-1	NA	TRBJ1-2	NA	CASSQNSMDTRANYGYTF	TGCGCCAGCAGTCAAAACTCCATGGACACCAGAGCTAACTATGGCTACACCTTC
TRBV27	TRBD2	TRBJ2-1	NA	CASSPEGGSSYNEQFF	TGTGCCAGCAGTCCCGAGGGAGGGAGCTCCTACAATGAGCAGTTCTTC
TRBV6-5	NA	TRBJ1-6	NA	CASSYSPTSPLHF	TGTGCCAGCAGTTACTCTCCTACTTCACCCCTCCACTTT
TRBV19	NA	TRBJ1-5	NA	CASSIEGLSSNQPQHF	TGTGCCAGTAGTATTGAGGGCTTGAGCAGCAATCAGCCCCAGCATTTT
TRBV19	TRBD2	TRBJ2-1	NA	CASSIARLAGISSYNEQFF	TGTGCCAGTAGTATAGCAAGGCTAGCGGGGATAAGCTCCTACAATGAGCAGTTCTTC
TRBV2	TRBD1	TRBJ1-2	NA	CASSPGTGGAYGYTF	TGTGCCAGCAGTCCCGGGACAGGGGGCGCCTATGGCTACACCTTC
TRBV19	NA	TRBJ1-1	few	CASSISMNTEAFF	TGTGCCAGTAGTATTTCTATGAACACTGAAGCTTTCTTT
TRBV6-5	NA	TRBJ2-1	NA	CASSYSKEGEQFF	TGTGCCAGCAGTTACTCCAAGGAGGGTGAGCAGTTCTTC
TRBV2	TRBD2	TRBJ2-7	NA	CASRLTAGTSGRAFDEQYF	TGTGCCAGCCGACTTACAGCTGGGACTAGCGGGAGGGCCTTTGACGAGCAGTACTTC
TRBV6-5	NA	TRBJ2-7	NA	CASSSTSAGEQYF	TGTGCCAGCAGCTCCACCTCCGCGGGGGAGCAGTACTTC
TRBV6-1	TRBD1	TRBJ1-1	NA	CASSEDRGVTEAFF	TGTGCCAGCAGTGAGGACAGGGGGGTCACTGAAGCTTTCTTT
TRBV2	NA	TRBJ2-7	NA	CASSDRVYEQYF	TGTGCCAGCAGTGATCGGGTCTACGAGCAGTACTTC
TRBV27	NA	TRBJ2-3	NA	CASSSLGTQYF	TGTGCCAGCAGTTCTCTAGGTACGCAGTATTTT
TRBV7-9	NA	TRBJ2-5	NA	CASSFEWETQYF	TGTGCCAGCAGCTTCGAGTGGGAGACCCAGTACTTC
TRBV19	TRBD1	TRBJ2-7	NA	CASSPGQGPSYEQYF	TGTGCCAGTAGCCCTGGACAGGGTCCGTCCTACGAGCAGTACTTC
TRBV13	TRBD1	TRBJ2-1	NA	CASSLGQGGYNEQFF	TGTGCCAGCAGCTTGGGACAGGGGGGCTACAATGAGCAGTTCTTC
TRBV29-1	TRBD1	TRBJ2-7	NA	CSVELGQENYEQYF	TGCAGCGTTGAACTCGGACAGGAGAACTACGAGCAGTACTTC
TRBV7-6	NA	TRBJ1-1	NA	CASSHTGDTEAFF	TGTGCCAGCAGCCATACAGGAGACACTGAAGCTTTCTTT
TRBV27	NA	TRBJ2-7	NA	CASSVTVSSYEQYF	TGTGCCAGCAGTGTGACAGTTTCCTCCTACGAGCAGTACTTC
TRBV2	TRBD2	TRBJ2-2	NA	CASSKYETSNHRELFF	TGTGCCAGCAGTAAGTACGAGACTAGCAATCACCGGGAGCTGTTTTTT
TRBV11-3	NA	TRBJ2-6	NA	CASAGSGANVLTF	TGTGCCAGCGCAGGGTCTGGGGCCAACGTCCTGACTTTC
TRBV19	NA	TRBJ2-5	NA	CASSINPGGFGETQYF	TGTGCCAGTAGTATAAATCCCGGAGGGTTCGGAGAGACCCAGTACTTC
TRBV4-1	NA	TRBJ2-7	NA	CASSQTDSSSYEQYF	TGCGCCAGCAGCCAAACCGACAGTAGCTCCTACGAGCAGTACTTC
TRBV7-6	NA	TRBJ1-1	NA	CASSLQQGNTEAFF	TGTGCCAGCAGCTTACAACAGGGGAACACTGAAGCTTTCTTT
TRBV2	TRBD2	TRBJ2-5	NA	CASKPGLAVQETQYF	TGTGCCAGCAAGCCGGGACTAGCGGTCCAAGAGACCCAGTACTTC
TRBV19	TRBD1	TRBJ2-7	NA	CASSLGTGYSYEQYF	TGTGCCAGTAGTCTAGGGACAGGTTACTCCTACGAGCAGTACTTC
TRBV7-9	NA	TRBJ1-2	NA	CASSLGAHLFYGYTF	TGTGCCAGCAGCTTGGGGGCCCATTTATTCTATGGCTACACCTTC
TRBV30	NA	TRBJ2-7	few	CAWSGNVFYEQYF	TGTGCCTGGAGCGGGAATGTTTTCTACGAGCAGTACTTC
TRBV5-4	TRBD2	TRBJ2-5	NA	CASSYTGLAGAIGETQYF	TGTGCCAGCAGCTACACGGGACTAGCGGGAGCAATTGGGGAGACCCAGTACTTC
TRBV4-3	TRBD1	TRBJ2-7	NA	CASSQVGQGSYEQYF	TGCGCCAGCAGCCAAGTCGGACAGGGTTCCTACGAGCAGTACTTC
TRBV6-5	NA	TRBJ2-7	NA	CASSYGPLRGEQYF	TGTGCCAGCAGTTACGGACCCTTAAGAGGGGAGCAGTACTTC
TRBV11-2	NA	TRBJ2-7	NA	CASSLGYGSTIHEQYF	TGTGCCAGCAGCTTAGGATACGGGTCGACTATCCACGAGCAGTACTTC
TRBV6-1	NA	TRBJ1-4	NA	CASSDWDFNEKLFF	TGTGCCAGCAGTGACTGGGACTTTAATGAAAAACTGTTTTTT